The clone carrying this T cell receptor beta chain was counted only a few times. The target antigen is unknown. This specimen belongs to a study of T cells after yellow fever vaccination. Study-level information: Preparing low-cell-number fractions relied on SMART-Seq v4 Ultra Low Input.

One entry per CDR3 protein, called by TCRdb with MiXCR from the 5' RACE reads. This table has approximately 150,000 distinct CDR3 sequences, approximately 10% appearing once. The CDR3 contains 13 residues. Germline-derived CDR1 and CDR2 are SGHTA and FQGNSA. V was cut by 7 bases and J by 6 bases, with 16 bases left in between. The study's findings and limits: Bulk-population clonotypes that are abundant could appear as contaminants in FACS-sorted repertoires.

This TCR derives from a man between 18 and 35 years old who received the YFV17D yellow fever vaccine. The rearrangement uses TRBV7-2 and TRBJ2-7, with D tentatively TRBD1 or TRBD2 (6 bases each). This specimen was CD8+ T cells sorted from PBMCs, taken 45 days after the yellow fever booster vaccination. The CDR3 coding sequence is TGTGCCAGCAAGCGGACAGCGGGTATCGAGCAGTACTTC. Translation: CASKRTAGIEQYF.